Presented here are 30 T cell receptor beta chains from one specimen sequenced in a study of Ad26.COV2.S vaccination and SARS-CoV-2 variants. Only in-frame clones appear in the TCRdb table, and some are missing; sequencing was by immunoSEQ multiplex PCR. The sample carries 300,000 to 400,000 clones, 85% to 90% recorded once. Treatment indicated: 15 to 20 received Ad26.COV2.S at low or high dose, single or two shots; 5 received placebo; per-sample allocation not given. Samples analyzed were those drawn on day 63 after the first vaccine or placebo injection. This material consisted of peripheral blood, taken in a trial of Ad26.COV2.S vaccine versus placebo. Receptor source: a person between 18 and 65 years old who received the Ad26.COV2.S COVID-19 vaccine or a placebo.

V and J are TRBV3-1 (or the pseudogene TRBV3-2) and TRBJ2-1; D not resolved. Germline CDR1 and CDR2: LGHDT and YNNKEL (reference sequence). With 8 bases removed from V and 0 bases from J, the gap between germline ends came to 8 bases. There are 13 residues in the CDR3. The DNA for the CDR3 is TGTGCCAGCGGTGAGAGCTCCTACAATGAGCAGTTCTTC. Encoded protein: CASGESSYNEQFF.

The chain carries TRBV12-5 and TRBJ2-3; D is unclear. CDR1 is LGHNT, CDR2 FRNRAP, per germline. Trimming removed 7 bases at V and 5 bases at J, with 7 bases between. CDR3 size: 11 residues. The CDR3 protein is CASALVDTQYF. As DNA, the CDR3 is TGTGCTAGTGCCCTGGTAGATACGCAGTATTTT.

The rearrangement links TRBV28 to TRBJ2-2, with 8 bases identical to TRBD2. The CDR3 is 17 residues long. V gave up 5 bases and J gave up 5 bases; unmatched junction bases: 13. Germline values: CDR1 MDHEN, CDR2 SYDVKM. CDR3 residues: CASSRLAGSLGTGELFF. The CDR3 nucleotides read TGTGCCAGCAGTCGCCTAGCGGGTTCCCTGGGTACCGGGGAGCTGTTTTTT. Full variable domain (remainder filled in from reference TRBV28 and TRBJ2-2): DVKVTQSSRYLVKRTGEKVFLECVQDMDHENMFWYRQDPGLGLRLIYFSYDVKMKEKGDIPEGYSVSREKKERFSLILESASTNQTSMYLCASSRLAGSLGTGELFFGEGSRLTVL.

The chain joins TRBV4-1 to TRBJ2-1, with D perhaps TRBD1 or TRBD2 (5 bases each). The V gene's germline CDR1 is MGHRA and CDR2 YSYEKL. The V end lost 5 bases, the J end lost 8 bases, and 13 bases lay between the germline ends. The CDR3 has 13 residues. The CDR3 loop reads CASSSTRGDEQFF. CDR3 bases: TGCGCCAGCAGCTCTACTAGGGGTGATGAGCAGTTCTTC.

Only one count was recorded for this clone. The gene calls are TRBV23-1 and TRBJ1-2; the D is unclear. TRBV23-1 is flagged as an ORF with uncertain function. The germline V and J ends were trimmed by 3 bases and 0 bases, with 8 bases remaining between them. The CDR3 spans 14 residues. As DNA, the CDR3 is TGCGCCAGCAGTCATAATCAGACTAACTATGGCTACACCTTC. Residues: CASSHNQTNYGYTF.

The DNA of the CDR3 is TGCGCCAGCAGCCCCCGGTCGTGGCTTGGCAAATACGAGCAGTACTTC. This codes for CASSPRSWLGKYEQYF. The chain recombines TRBV4-3 with TRBJ2-7; D remains ambiguous. The CDR3 spans 16 residues. The V end was cut by 4 bases, the J end by 4 bases, with 20 bases between. Germline CDR1 LGHNA, CDR2 YSLEER.

CDR3 loop: CASSFLAGGINEQFF. The CDR3 coding sequence is TGTGCCAGCAGTTTTCTAGCGGGGGGCATCAATGAGCAGTTCTTC. The rearrangement uses TRBV6-2 or TRBV6-3 and TRBJ2-1; TRBD2 agrees at 11 bases. The CDR3 loop spans 15 amino acids. Germline assignment: CDR1 MNHEY and CDR2 SVGEGT. Trimming took 4 bases from V and 6 from J; bases not matched to a gene: 5.

The chain combines TRBV7-2 with TRBJ2-3, with D perhaps TRBD1 or TRBD2 (6 bases each). Germline V CDR1 and CDR2: SGHTA, FQGNSA. The CDR3 totals 19 residues. Trimming removed 5 bases at V and 1 base at J, with 25 bases between. CDR3 residues: CASSLKRRGKTNGTDTQYF. CDR3 DNA: TGTGCCAGCAGCCTAAAACGGAGGGGGAAAACGAACGGCACAGATACGCAGTATTTT.

This clone was detected once. V gene TRBV3-1 (or the pseudogene TRBV3-2) combines with J gene TRBJ2-7; 10 bases map to TRBD1. This CDR3 is built from 15 residues. In germline, CDR1 is LGHDT, CDR2 YNNKEL (reference sequence). Unmatched junction bases numbered 10, after V lost 4 bases and J lost 7 bases. The CDR3 here is CASSLQRTGGGEQYF. The CDR3 nucleotides are TGTGCCAGCAGCCTACAGCGGACAGGGGGTGGGGAGCAGTACTTC.

The chain recombines TRBV28 with TRBJ1-5; D is possibly TRBD1 (5 bases). Looked up from germline, CDR1 is MDHEN and CDR2 is SYDVKM. V lost 4 bases and J 4 bases, leaving 14 bases between the germline ends. This CDR3 has 15 residues. The CDR3 is CASSSGDRLNQPQHF. CDR3 coding DNA: TGTGCCAGCAGTTCCGGGGACCGCCTAAATCAGCCCCAGCATTTT.

The chain has TRBV12-3 or TRBV12-4 and TRBJ2-1, with 7 bases lining up with TRBD2. CDR3 length equals 13 residues. V trimming: 6 bases; J trimming: 2 bases; junction bases outside the gene matches: 1. CDR3 in amino acids: CASSGGTYNEQFF. CDR3 coding DNA: TGTGCCAGCAGCGGGGGGACCTACAATGAGCAGTTCTTC.

This clone appeared a single time. This rearrangement joins TRBV27 to TRBJ1-1; tentative D call: TRBD1 (5 bases). Trimming removed 5 bases at V and 5 bases at J, with 12 bases between. CDR1 and CDR2 (germline): MNHEY, SMNVEV (reference sequence). CDR3 length: 13 amino acids. DNA of the CDR3: TGTGCCAGCAGTCAAGGGGTAGGAACTGAAGCTTTCTTT. Protein sequence: CASSQGVGTEAFF.

The chain carries TRBV28 and TRBJ2-2; D gene ambiguous. The V end was cut by 6 bases, the J end by 7 bases, with 21 bases between. Germline CDR1 MDHEN, CDR2 SYDVKM. This CDR3 is built from 16 residues. The DNA for the CDR3 is TGTGCCAGCAGAGGCGGACCCTCCACTGGTTACGGGGAGCTGTTTTTT. It encodes CASRGGPSTGYGELFF.

The chain recombines TRBV19 with TRBJ2-3; TRBD2 aligns across 11 bases. The CDR3 contains 13 residues. V trimming: 5 bases; J trimming: 11 bases; junction bases outside the gene matches: 6. Germline CDR1 reads LNHDA; CDR2 reads SQIVND (reference sequence). The CDR3 DNA reads as TGTGCCAGTAGTGGCCTAGCGGGAGGCGGGCAGTATTTT. Amino acid sequence: CASSGLAGGGQYF. Complete variable domain (other parts from reference TRBV19 and TRBJ2-3): DGGITQSPKYLFRKEGQNVTLSCEQNLNHDAMYWYRQDPGQGLRLIYYSQIVNDFQKGDIAEGYSVSREKKESFPLTVTSAQKNPTAFYLCASSGLAGGGQYFGPGTRLTVL.

This chain links TRBV30 with TRBJ1-2; TRBD1 agrees at 7 bases. The V gene end was trimmed by 5 bases and the J gene end by 3 bases; junction bases not matched to a gene: 0. Germline CDR1 and CDR2: GTSNPN and SVGIG (reference sequence). CDR3 length: 11 residues. The CDR3 here is CAWGQDYGYTF. CDR3 DNA: TGTGCCTGGGGACAGGACTATGGCTACACCTTC.

The V and J genes are TRBV25-1 and TRBJ1-4; 8 nucleotides match TRBD1. This CDR3 is built from 15 residues. Trimming at V came to 6 bases and at J to 7 bases, leaving 10 bases not matched to a gene. Germline V gene lookup returns CDR1 MGHDK and CDR2 SYGVNS. CDR3 region: CASRARTGTSEKLFF. CDR3 bases: TGTGCCAGCAGGGCCCGGACAGGGACGAGTGAAAAACTGTTTTTT.

This clone was seen a single time. J is TRBJ2-3 and V is TRBV7-2; perhaps TRBD1 as D (5 bases). The CDR3 consists of 16 residues. Germline V CDR1 and CDR2: SGHTA, FQGNSA. Trimming shortened V by 1 base and J by 5 bases, and 16 bases separated the two germline ends. CDR3 DNA: TGTGCCAGCAGCTTAGGTGGGGCCGGTGGGTTAGATACGCAGTATTTT. This encodes CASSLGGAGGLDTQYF.

V is TRBV5-6 and J is TRBJ2-3; maybe TRBD1 (6 bases). With 2 bases removed from V and 3 bases from J, the gap between germline ends came to 7 bases. Germline assignment: CDR1 SGHDT and CDR2 YYEEEE. The CDR3 consists of 13 residues. In nucleotides, the CDR3 is TGTGCCAGCAGCTTTCAGGGGACAGATACGCAGTATTTT. This translates into CASSFQGTDTQYF.

The CDR3 reads CASSLGGGGNQPQHF. CDR3 bases: TGTGCCAGCAGCTTAGGGGGAGGTGGCAATCAGCCCCAGCATTTT. The chain recombines TRBV7-8 with TRBJ1-5, with no clear D. The V and J ends lost 1 base and 2 bases respectively, with 9 bases between them. CDR3 length: 15 residues. CDR1 and CDR2 (germline): SGHVS, FQNEAQ.

This clone showed up just once. The chain links TRBV27 to TRBJ1-5; D is possibly TRBD1 (6 bases). The CDR3 spans 15 residues. The germline V and J ends were trimmed by 6 bases and 3 bases, with 15 bases remaining between them. CDR1 MNHEY and CDR2 SMNVEV come from the germline V gene (reference sequence). CDR3 region: CASRVGTKSNQPQHF. The DNA of the CDR3 is TGTGCCAGCAGGGTAGGGACAAAGTCCAATCAGCCCCAGCATTTT.

This clone was seen a single time. The rearrangement uses TRBV6-5 and TRBJ2-1; 7 nucleotides line up with TRBD1. The CDR3 contains 15 residues. Trimming removed 4 bases from V and 6 bases from J; junction bases left unmatched: 9. Germline V gene sequence: CDR1 MNHEY, CDR2 SVGAGI. CDR3 nucleotides: TGTGCCAGCAGTTCCGGGACAGCCGCATCCAATGAGCAGTTCTTC. Its translation is CASSSGTAASNEQFF.

This sequence joins TRBV6-4 and TRBJ2-1; possible D gene TRBD2, 5 bases. Germline CDR1 and CDR2: MRHNA and SNTAGT. There are 13 residues in the CDR3. V was pared by 0 bases and J by 8 bases, with 8 bases between. This CDR3 reads CASSDSSSDEQFF. DNA for the CDR3: TGTGCCAGCAGTGACTCGAGTAGCGATGAGCAGTTCTTC.

The chain uses TRBV5-6 and TRBJ1-1; 10 positions match TRBD1. The CDR3 is made up of 16 amino acids. The ends lost 3 bases at V and 3 bases at J; junction bases unmatched: 8. CDR1 and CDR2 (germline): SGHDT, YYEEEE. CDR3: CASSSLDRGLYTEAFF. CDR3 coding DNA: TGTGCCAGCAGCTCCCTAGACAGGGGGCTGTACACTGAAGCTTTCTTT. Full variable domain (missing parts from reference TRBV5-6 and TRBJ1-1): DAGVTQSPTHLIKTRGQQVTLRCSPKSGHDTVSWYQQALGQGPQFIFQYYEEEERQRGNFPDRFSGHQFPNYSSELNVNALLLGDSALYLCASSSLDRGLYTEAFFGQGTRLTVV.

About this clone: The sample holds other DNA sequences that translate to the same CDR3. This chain connects TRBV18 to TRBJ1-1; 8 nucleotides align to TRBD1. The CDR3 is 14 amino acids. The germline V gene has CDR1 KGHSH and CDR2 LQKENI. V shed 3 bases and J 1 base; nucleotides not matched to a gene: 1. Written as DNA, the CDR3 is TGTGCCAGCTCACCGGGACAGGAGAACACTGAAGCTTTCTTT. Translating it yields CASSPGQENTEAFF.

J is TRBJ1-4 and V is TRBV2; D remains ambiguous. V lost 5 bases, J lost 7 bases, and 17 bases lay in between. CDR1 and CDR2 from the germline V gene are SNHLY and FYNNEI. The CDR3 covers 15 residues. CDR3 amino acids: CASSPRTLGGEKLFF. The CDR3 DNA is TGTGCCAGCAGTCCCAGGACCCTAGGCGGTGAAAAACTGTTTTTT.

V is TRBV30 and J is TRBJ2-1, with D possibly matching TRBD2 (6 bases). V shed 4 bases and J shed 9 bases, with 22 bases lying between them. Germline V lookup: CDR1 GTSNPN, CDR2 SVGIG (reference sequence). This CDR3 comprises 15 residues. CDR3 nucleotide sequence: TGTGCCTGGAACCATAAACGACTAGACAGTGGTGAGCAGTTCTTC. Translating gives CAWNHKRLDSGEQFF. Complete variable domain (other parts from reference TRBV30 and TRBJ2-1): SQTIHQWPATLVQPVGSPLSLECTVEGTSNPNLYWYRQAAGRGLQLLFYSVGIGQISSEVPQNLSASRPQDRQFILSSKKLLLSDSGFYLCAWNHKRLDSGEQFFGPGTRLTVL.

This clone has a single count. This rearrangement joins TRBV29-1 to TRBJ2-1, with D tentatively TRBD1 (6 bases). The V gene lost 2 bases and the J gene lost 4 bases, with 12 bases spanning the gap. The CDR3 runs to 14 residues. From germline, CDR1 is SQVTM and CDR2 ANQGSEA. This CDR3 reads CSVERTEPYNEQFF. CDR3 bases: TGCAGCGTTGAACGGACAGAGCCATACAATGAGCAGTTCTTC.

On this clone itself: The junction departs from germline at one end; a sequencing error may be responsible. CDR3 nucleotide sequence: TGCGCCAGCAGCCAAGTTATGGGGAATCATCCCCAGCATTTT. Encoded protein: CASSQVMGNHPQHF. J is TRBJ1-5 and V is TRBV4-3, with D unresolved. CDR1 is LGHNA and CDR2 is YSLEER in the germline V gene. The CDR3 spans 14 residues.

The chain links TRBV19 to TRBJ1-5; the D is unclear. Germline CDR1 is LNHDA and CDR2 is SQIVND (reference sequence). CDR3 length equals 14 residues. The ends were cut back, 6 bases at V and 0 bases at J, with 9 bases in the middle. DNA of the CDR3: TGTGCCAGTAGCTTACACGCTAGCAATCAGCCCCAGCATTTT. This translates into CASSLHASNQPQHF.

V is TRBV27 and J is TRBJ1-2, with TRBD1 matching 7 bases. The CDR3 is made up of 16 amino acids. Germline CDR1 and CDR2: MNHEY and SMNVEV (reference sequence). J gave up 8 bases and V 2 bases, and 14 bases lay outside the gene matches. The CDR3, as DNA: TGTGCCAGCAGTTTAAAAGCTGCCGGGACAGTTCGAGGCTACACCTTC. Its translation is CASSLKAAGTVRGYTF.